This TCR beta chain comes out of a study of OX40 agonist ivuxolimab in advanced cancers. Whole-study context: Patients treated during dose escalation were battling hepatocellular carcinoma, melanoma, renal cell or head and neck cancer.

The CDR3 runs to 16 residues. The V end was cut by 5 bases, the J end by 3 bases, with 20 bases between. Per germline, CDR1 MNHEY and CDR2 SMNVEV (reference sequence). Sequencing used immunoSEQ multiplex PCR; TCRdb keeps in-frame clones, though not all of them. In the table there are some 59,000 clones, less than 95% of which are singletons. Study outcomes and limitations: More expanded clones were found, on average, in CD8+ than in CD4+ T cells. The antigen specificity of the peripheral T cells (those that were expanded) was not determined. Clonal expansion was among the lowest in partial responders at 0.1-3.0 mg/kg, especially CD8+.

Of note for this clone: Its antigen is unidentified.

The sample in question was CD4+ or CD8+ T cells sorted from blood, obtained in a trial of the OX40 agonist ivuxolimab. This clonotype originated in an adult with an advanced solid tumor such as melanoma, head and neck, liver or kidney cancer. The rearrangement uses TRBV27 and TRBJ2-7, with D maybe TRBD2 (7 bases). The DNA for the CDR3 is TGTGCCAGCAGTCCATCGGGGGGCGGAGACCACTACGAGCAGTACTTC. Protein: CASSPSGGGDHYEQYF.